This T cell receptor beta chain was captured in a study of T cells in Graves' hyperthyroidism and ophthalmopathy. For the study at large: Upon initial diagnosis and before any treatment, peripheral blood was collected.

The TCR beta CDR3 regions underwent amplification using RNA transcripts as the source. The HTBI primer set served for first-round RT-PCR of the TCR CDR3. In TCRdb, the multiplex PCR reads were re-called with MiXCR into one record per CDR3 protein. The table lists under 350,000 distinct CDR3 sequences, 12% to 15% of them singletons. Study outcomes and limitations: Also found in blood were most expanded thyroid clonotypes above 0.001. Ophthalmopathy and stable hyperthyroidism were separated by a 13 V-J model.

V lost 3 bases and J 3 bases, leaving 11 bases between the germline ends. The length of the CDR3 is 14 residues. The germline CDR1 and CDR2 sequences are MNHNS and SASEGT. About this clonotype: Its antigen is currently unknown.

An absence of ophthalmopathy progression within 18 months meant stable Graves' hyperthyroidism. The specimen was blood. This rearrangement joins TRBV6-1 to TRBJ2-5; either TRBD1 or TRBD2 may fit D (5 bases each). The sequence was obtained from a woman in her 40s with Graves' hyperthyroidism. The CDR3: CASSDRDGKETQYF. In DNA form, the CDR3 reads TGTGCCAGCAGTGATAGGGACGGGAAAGAGACCCAGTACTTC.